This T cell receptor beta chain was profiled in a study of T cell changes during pregnancy in multiple sclerosis. Some clones are missing from TCRdb's copy, which holds only in-frame ones; the method was immunoSEQ multiplex PCR. The sample shows 30,000 to 40,000 clones, 90% of them seen only once. This CDR3 contains 12 residues. V was cut by 3 bases and J by 3 bases, with 7 bases left in between. Per the germline V gene, CDR1 is SGHKS and CDR2 is YYEKEE (reference sequence). This specimen was CD4+ T cells from peripheral blood mononuclear cells, taken in the first trimester of pregnancy. This clonotype was sampled from a female donor in good health, enrolled as a control in a pregnancy study. The genes are TRBV5-5 and TRBJ2-7; D not certain. CDR3 protein: CASSSQNYEQYF. CDR3 DNA: TGTGCCAGCAGCTCACAGAACTACGAGCAGTACTTC.